This record covers a single T cell receptor (beta chain). The antigen remains unidentified. The sample originates from a study of T cell repertoires in ileal Crohn's disease. Included were adult ileal or ileocolonic Crohn's patients indicated for ileocolonic resection. Study-level results: Clonal expansions were more frequent in active smokers than non-smokers at surgery. Clonality above 26.8% at surgery always came with endoscopic recurrence.

Produced via immunoSEQ multiplex PCR; TCRdb's table is partial and in-frame only. Found here are 25,000 to 30,000 clones, 80% to 90% of them singletons; the top ten hold roughly 5.4%. V dropped 0 bases and J dropped 5 bases, with 14 bases sitting between them. Germline lookup yields CDR1 LGHNA and CDR2 YSLEER. This CDR3 region has 15 residues. The chain is built from TRBV4-3 and TRBJ2-7; D is perhaps TRBD2 (6 bases). The source is an adult with Crohn's disease. Sequencing was done on a sample of ileal tissue. For the CDR3, the DNA is TGCGCCAGCAGCCAAGATTTTAGGACTACTGACGAGCAGTACTTC. It yields the protein CASSQDFRTTDEQYF.